The sequence of this T cell receptor (beta chain) was determined in a study of response to subunit inactivated influenza vaccine listed by TCRdb under 2018. Some background on the complete study: To follow how T cells responded to a trivalent subunit inactivated influenza vaccine, the researchers relied on deep quantitative profiling of the T cell receptor repertoire. Overall study results and their limits: According to the authors, only a limited number of new T cells may be recruited by each seasonal influenza vaccination.

V was cut back by 5 bases and J by 0 bases, leaving a gap of 29 bases between them. The CDR3 numbers 20 residues from cysteine through phenylalanine. The sequence is cut down to CDR3 DNA, 60 bases in frame from base 1. According to the germline V gene, CDR1 reads SGHAT and CDR2 reads FQNNGV. The library was produced with RT-PCR. Sequencing relied on an Illumina HiSeq 2500. TCRdb reanalyzed the raw reads on its own, using fastp at Q25 for trimming and MiXCR for clone calling, and kept in-frame beta chains. Rows with one shared CDR3 protein collapse into an entry with the most common genes and DNA. In this sample the table shows around 540,000 distinct CDR3 sequences, 12% of which occur a single time. Roughly 10% of the sample belongs to the ten largest clones. This clonotype was detected only a few times. There is no known antigen for this receptor. The input lacks base qualities; no much larger clone sits a single base away.

This material consisted of PBMCs from blood, taken on the day of vaccination. The V and J genes are TRBV11-2 and TRBJ2-7, and TRBD2 may be the D gene, going by 6 matching bases. This receptor was taken from a man aged 45 to 65 who received an inactivated influenza vaccine. Donor details come from another sample of the same person, matched by shared clones. The CDR3 protein sequence reads: CASSHSWLELGGFLSYEQYF. At the DNA level, the sequence is TGTGCCAGCAGCCACTCATGGCTAGAGTTGGGGGGATTCCTCTCCTACGAGCAGTACTTC.